This T cell receptor (beta chain) was profiled in a study of blood T cell repertoires in COVID-19. Overall study: Sources were T cells, B-cell-depleted T cells, or PBMCs; the material itself was cDNA or gDNA.

Clones were sequenced by immunoSEQ multiplex PCR, and TCRdb holds only the in-frame ones, with some missing. The table shows hundreds of thousands of clones, with roughly 88% occurring only once. V shed 4 bases and J 7 bases; nucleotides not matched to a gene: 13. The CDR3 is made up of 17 amino acids. In germline, CDR1 is SGHAT, CDR2 FQNNGV. Input material: peripheral blood. This chain joins TRBV11-2 and TRBJ1-6; 7 bases align to TRBD1. The receptor was isolated from a woman between 35 and 50 years old who had recovered from COVID-19. The CDR3 is CASSSSTGMGDNSPLHF. For the CDR3, the DNA is TGTGCCAGCAGCTCTTCGACAGGGATGGGCGACAATTCACCCCTCCACTTT. Filled out from reference TRBV11-2 and TRBJ1-6, the complete variable domain reads EAGVAQSPRYKIIEKRQSVAFWCNPISGHATLYWYQQILGQGPKLLIQFQNNGVVDDSQLPKDRFSAERLKGVDSTLKIQPAKLEDSAVYLCASSSSTGMGDNSPLHFGNGTRLTVT.